What follows are 12 T cell receptor beta chains derived from one specimen sequenced in a study of Graves' ophthalmopathy and Graves' hyperthyroidism. The sequenced template was RNA, covering the TCR beta CDR3 region. HTBI primers were used in a first-round RT-PCR, which preceded a second-round multiplex PCR. TCRdb itself ran the multiplex PCR reads through MiXCR, one entry per CDR3 protein. The data show roughly 610,000 distinct CDR3 sequences, over 20% seen once. The sequenced material came from peripheral blood. The origin of the receptors is a woman aged 18-29 years with stable Graves' hyperthyroidism. Some clones in this sample may be carry-over from other donors' samples.

In its sample, this clonotype was seen many times. The chain links TRBV12-3 or TRBV12-4 to TRBJ1-1, with no clear D. V lost 5 bases and J 10 bases, leaving 20 bases between the germline ends. The CDR3 runs 14 residues. CDR3 region: CASSPSGVTERAFF. The CDR3 DNA reads as TGTGCCAGCAGTCCATCAGGAGTAACTGAGAGAGCTTTCTTT.

This clonotype was detected ten times or more. The chain combines TRBV6-2 or TRBV6-3 with TRBJ2-7; 7 bases agree with TRBD2. V shed 7 bases and J 2 bases; nucleotides not matched to a gene: 11. CDR1 and CDR2 from the germline V gene are MNHEY and SVGEGT. The CDR3 covers 15 residues. The CDR3: CASTDREDVTYEQYF. The CDR3, as DNA: TGTGCCAGCACTGACCGGGAGGACGTGACCTACGAGCAGTACTTC.

This clonotype was observed many times. A read error may produce the germline difference seen at one junction end. The chain recombines TRBV10-3 with TRBJ1-1; maybe TRBD1 (6 bases). The CDR3 is 16 residues long. Germline loops: CDR1 ENHRY, CDR2 SYGVKD. The CDR3 DNA is TGTGCCATCAGGGAGTACAGGGAGGGCGTGAACACTGAAGCTTTCTTT. Residues: CAIREYREGVNTEAFF.

Notes on this clonotype: A junction end diverges from the germline sequence, so it may reflect a read error. This sequence joins TRBV12-3 or TRBV12-4 and TRBJ1-3, with D unclear. This CDR3 has 14 residues. In DNA form, the CDR3 reads TGTGCCAGCGGATACAGCGTAATTGGAAACACAATATATTTT. Translating gives CASGYSVIGNTIYF.

This clonotype has at least ten counts. The gene calls are TRBV6-2 or TRBV6-3 and TRBJ1-5; D remains ambiguous. The CDR3 is made up of 17 amino acids. V was trimmed by 0 bases and J by 6 bases, leaving 18 bases between them. CDR1 and CDR2 (germline): MNHEY, SVGEGT. CDR3 DNA: TGTGCCAGCAGTTACTCGAGTCCGGGCGTCGTTAGTCAGCCCCAGCATTTT. Protein: CASSYSSPGVVSQPQHF.

This clonotype was found many times. This rearrangement joins TRBV4-2 to TRBJ2-5; 9 bases line up with TRBD2. This CDR3 has 17 amino acids. V trimming: 0 bases; J trimming: 5 bases; junction bases outside the gene matches: 10. Germline V gene sequence: CDR1 LGHNA, CDR2 YNFKEQ. This CDR3 is CASSQDFKREDRETQYF. The CDR3 bases are TGTGCCAGCAGCCAAGATTTTAAGCGGGAGGACAGGGAGACCCAGTACTTC.

This clonotype was counted ten times or more. The chain links TRBV12-3 or TRBV12-4 to TRBJ1-5, with 12 bases fitting TRBD1. The CDR3 contains 14 residues. V dropped 6 bases and J dropped 5; count of bases not matched to a gene: 2. The CDR3 loop is CASRGTGGDQPQHF. CDR3 nucleotides: TGTGCCAGCAGGGGGACAGGGGGCGATCAGCCCCAGCATTTT.

This clonotype was seen repeatedly, ten times or more. This sequence joins TRBV19 and TRBJ1-5; D is uncertain. Germline V lookup: CDR1 LNHDA, CDR2 SQIVND (reference sequence). This CDR3 has 14 residues. Between the trimmed V and J ends, which lost 3 bases and 6 bases, there was a span of 12 bases. The chain's CDR3 is CASSIWGVGQPQHF. The CDR3 DNA follows: TGTGCCAGTAGTATTTGGGGAGTGGGTCAGCCCCAGCATTTT.

In this sample, this clonotype turned up many times. The CDR3 DNA is TGCAGTGCTAGAGAGTTCGGGGCCTCCTACGAGCAGTACTTC. Protein product: CSAREFGASYEQYF. The chain carries TRBV20-1 and TRBJ2-7; D is tentatively TRBD1 or TRBD2 (5 bases each). Germline assignment: CDR1 DFQATT and CDR2 SNEGSKA (reference sequence). V was clipped by 0 bases and J by 0 bases, with 9 bases between them. This CDR3 region has 14 residues.

The gene calls are TRBV29-1 and TRBJ1-1; D might be TRBD1 (6 bases). The CDR3 has 14 residues. Looked up from germline, CDR1 is SQVTM and CDR2 is ANQGSEA. Trimming removed 2 bases at V and 2 bases at J, with 12 bases between. The CDR3 region is CSVESRQANTEAFF. The CDR3 DNA follows: TGCAGCGTTGAAAGTAGACAGGCAAACACTGAAGCTTTCTTT. Supplemented by reference TRBV29-1 and TRBJ1-1, the full variable domain reads SAVISQKPSRDICQRGTSLTIQCQVDSQVTMMFWYRQQPGQSLTLIATANQGSEATYESGFVIDKFPISRPNLTFSTLTVSNMSPEDSSIYLCSVESRQANTEAFFGQGTRLTVV.

This chain joins TRBV6-1 and TRBJ2-7; D is perhaps TRBD1 or TRBD2 (5 bases each). The CDR3 loop spans 15 amino acids. Trimming cost V 7 bases and J 0 bases, with 16 bases left between them. Germline CDR1 MNHNS, CDR2 SASEGT. The CDR3 DNA sequence: TGTGCCAGCATGGTCGGGACGGGGAGCTCCTACGAGCAGTACTTC. It translates to CASMVGTGSSYEQYF.

This clonotype was counted ten times or more. This chain uses TRBV6-5 with TRBJ1-5; D is undetermined. The CDR3 is 15 amino acids. CDR1 is MNHEY and CDR2 is SVGAGI in the germline V gene. The germline V and J ends were trimmed by 0 bases and 0 bases, with 6 bases remaining between them. The CDR3 region has the DNA TGTGCCAGCAGTTACTCGAGCGGTAGCAATCAGCCCCAGCATTTT. It specifies CASSYSSGSNQPQHF.